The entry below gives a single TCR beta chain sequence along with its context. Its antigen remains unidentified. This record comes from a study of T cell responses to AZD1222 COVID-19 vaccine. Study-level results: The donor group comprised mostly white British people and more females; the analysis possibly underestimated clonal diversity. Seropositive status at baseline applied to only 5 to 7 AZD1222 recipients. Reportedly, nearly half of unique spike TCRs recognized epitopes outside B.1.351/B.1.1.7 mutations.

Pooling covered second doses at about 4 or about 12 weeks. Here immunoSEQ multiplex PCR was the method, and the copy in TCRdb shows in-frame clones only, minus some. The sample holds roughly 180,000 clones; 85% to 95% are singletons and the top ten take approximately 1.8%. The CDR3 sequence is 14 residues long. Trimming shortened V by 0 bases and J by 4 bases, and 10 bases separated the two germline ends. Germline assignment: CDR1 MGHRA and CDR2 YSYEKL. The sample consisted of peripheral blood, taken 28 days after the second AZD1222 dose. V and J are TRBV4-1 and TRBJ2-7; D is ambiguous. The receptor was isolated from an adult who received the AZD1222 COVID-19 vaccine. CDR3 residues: CASSQETQIYEQYF. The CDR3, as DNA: TGCGCCAGCAGCCAAGAAACTCAGATATACGAGCAGTACTTC.